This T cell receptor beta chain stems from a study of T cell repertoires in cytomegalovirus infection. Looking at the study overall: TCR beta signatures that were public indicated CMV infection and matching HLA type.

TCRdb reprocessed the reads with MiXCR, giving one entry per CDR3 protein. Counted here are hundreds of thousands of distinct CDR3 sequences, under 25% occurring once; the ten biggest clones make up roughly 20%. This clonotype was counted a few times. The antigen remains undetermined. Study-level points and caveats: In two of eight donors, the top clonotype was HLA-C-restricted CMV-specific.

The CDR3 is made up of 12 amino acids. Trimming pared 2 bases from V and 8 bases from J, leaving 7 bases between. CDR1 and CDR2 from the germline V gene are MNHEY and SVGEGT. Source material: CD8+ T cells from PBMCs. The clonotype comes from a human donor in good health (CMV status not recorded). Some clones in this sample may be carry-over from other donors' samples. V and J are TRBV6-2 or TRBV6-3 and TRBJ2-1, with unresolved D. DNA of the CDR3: TGTGCCAGCAGTTACCCCTCCGATGAGCAGTTCTTC. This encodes CASSYPSDEQFF.